This TCR beta chain came from a study of lymphopenia after photon versus proton radiotherapy. CDR1 is SGHRS, CDR2 YFSETQ, per germline. This CDR3 is 16 amino acids long. Trimming cost V 4 bases and J 4 bases, with 20 bases left between them. Sequencing was performed with immunoSEQ multiplex PCR; in TCRdb, only in-frame clones are kept and a portion is missing. The sample includes tens of thousands of clones, 92% of them seen just once. Sequenced here: peripheral blood, sampled from a patient treated with photon-based radiotherapy. This TCR was sampled from a man in his fifties or sixties with cholangiocarcinoma. The chain couples TRBV5-1 to TRBJ1-1, with D possibly being TRBD1 (5 bases). This chain's CDR3 is CASSPVSGNLGTEAFF. The CDR3 DNA is TGCGCCAGCAGCCCAGTCTCAGGGAATCTTGGCACTGAAGCTTTCTTT.